The present entry profiles one TCR beta chain with its context. The clone's antigen remains unknown. No clone much larger than this one lies a single base away; base qualities are absent. The CDR1 and CDR2 encoded by the germline V gene are SGHRS and YFSETQ. Its CDR3 holds 14 amino acids, cysteine through phenylalanine. Only the CDR3 region is kept as DNA, spanning 42 bases read in frame from base 1. V is clipped by 0 bases and J by 2 bases, and the sequence between their germline boundaries is 8 bases long. The time point tag for this specimen amounts to: cycle 4 day 1 (C4D1), after less than 7 weeks of nivolumab. Relapse after autologous stem cell transplantation had occurred in all trial patients, and cohorts A, B and C were distinguished by prior brentuximab vedotin exposure. The trial cohort included 55 to 65 patients with relapsed/refractory classical Hodgkin lymphoma, and each patient had a best overall response of complete response, partial response or progressive disease. Trial patients were treated with single-agent nivolumab in the multi-cohort phase II CheckMate 205 trial. Best overall response was determined by an independent review committee according to the 2007 International Working Group response criteria. PBMCs from the trial were collected at three points: immediately before nivolumab initiation (C1D1), and during therapy at cycle 2 day 1 and cycle 4 day 1. Peripheral blood was collected in 8 mL Vacutainer Cell Preparation Tubes, from which PBMCs were isolated by centrifugation and then cryopreserved.

The Qiagen DNeasy kit was used to extract genomic DNA both from unsorted PBMCs and from the negatively selected CD4+ and CD8+ fractions. Using primers that anneal to V and J segments, immunoSEQ multiplex PCR amplified the TCR beta CDR3 regions. A synthetic immune receptor repertoire was used to minimize amplification bias, and any remaining bias was removed computationally after sequencing. The published analysis was carried out like this. Repertoire diversity was quantified as the Shannon entropy index using custom Python scripts. The unsorted, CD4+ and CD8+ repertoires were each analyzed separately, with the exception of combined analyses, where CD4+ and CD8+ sequences were merged in silico. A clone counted as expanded when the clone's frequency after treatment rose at least 2-fold relative to C1D1, and clones undetected at baseline were given a pseudocount of 0.5. Singleton clones were defined as clones with 0 or 1 copy at C1D1, and non-singleton clones were defined as clones with 2 or more copies. Clones expanded in unsorted samples were assigned a CD4+, CD8+ or unknown annotation through matching of protein sequences in sorted samples from the same patient. Wilcoxon tests were applied to paired samples to test diversity changes from C1D1 to C4D1. TCRdb re-hosts the immuneACCESS table, in-frame sequences only. Its copies lack some clones; in the studies checked, an unresolved V gene accounts for under half of them, and the cause for the rest is not known. V and J calls and clone size are those listed in that table; D and trimming were worked out from the DNA. Present in this sample are around 15,000 clones, 83% of which were seen just once. Clones ranked in the top ten supply approximately 13% of the sample.

The sample belongs to a study of PD-1 blockade in classical Hodgkin lymphoma (dated by TCRdb to 2020 to 2021). Regarding the study in general: Nivolumab dosing was 3 mg/kg intravenously every 2 weeks, continuing until either disease progression or unacceptable toxicity. The study used CyTOF and TCR beta sequencing to define a peripheral blood immune signature of response to PD-1 blockade in classical Hodgkin lymphoma. Broader findings and caveats from the paper: The study was restricted to a single clinical trial cohort, and the causes of repertoire differences, possibly disease activity or prior therapy, were left undefined. Baseline TCR diversity was reported as lower in newly diagnosed patients than in healthy donors, and lower still in relapsed/refractory patients. Baseline diversity similar to that of newly diagnosed patients was observed in trial patients achieving complete response, whereas significantly lower diversity was observed in partial responders and progressors. Lower diversity was observed in patients in whom nivolumab was started less than 1 year after ASCT, and these patients were excluded from later analyses so that confounding by immune reconstitution would be avoided. A significant rise by C4D1 was seen in CD4+ but not CD8+ TCR diversity (p=0.0027 vs p=0.16), with the rise being most apparent in complete responders (p=0.02).

The material sequenced was peripheral blood mononuclear cells (PBMCs), taken before the fourth cycle of nivolumab. The clonotype originates from a human donor with classical Hodgkin lymphoma. The chain is assembled from TRBV5-1 and TRBJ1-1; the D segment could be TRBD1, given 5 matching bases. CDR3 loop: CASSLGQSNTEAFF. The bases read TGCGCCAGCAGCTTGGGACAGTCTAACACTGAAGCTTTCTTT.